These T cell receptor beta chains were read from a single sample in a study of coeliac disease. Sequenced by immunoSEQ multiplex PCR; TCRdb stores in-frame clones only, minus some. The sample has 3,500 or so clones; 69% are singletons. Sequenced: intraepithelial lymphocytes from the gut. The source of these receptors is a man under 40 with celiac disease. CDR3s include the opening cysteine and the closing phenylalanine or tryptophan. A D gene is named only where the DNA matches it firmly. Size is stated for part of the rows, as once, few or many counts, or as a class when the clone is expanded.

.	TRBD1	TRBV7-2	TRBJ2-5	CASSLWGQGAGETQYF	TGTGCCAGCAGCTTATGGGGGCAGGGGGCAGGGGAGACCCAGTACTTC
.	.	TRBV28	TRBJ1-3	CASSPSQGNGNTIYF	TGTGCCAGCAGCCCCTCGCAGGGGAACGGAAACACCATATATTTT
.	.	TRBV30	TRBJ2-7	CAWSVAHPPYEQYF	TGTGCCTGGAGTGTAGCCCACCCACCCTACGAGCAGTACTTC
once	.	TRBV6-6	TRBJ2-3	CASSYSITGTDTQYF	TGTGCCAGCAGTTACTCAATCACAGGGACAGATACGCAGTATTTT
.	TRBD2	TRBV28	TRBJ2-1	CASTSGNYNEQFF	TGTGCCAGCACCAGCGGGAATTACAATGAGCAGTTCTTC
.	TRBD1	TRBV7-2	TRBJ1-2	CASSVGWAGGLITYTF	TGTGCCAGCAGCGTAGGCTGGGCAGGGGGCCTAATAACGTACACCTTC
.	.	TRBV6-1	TRBJ1-5	CASSEGSRGNNQPQHF	TGTGCCAGCAGTGAAGGGTCTAGGGGGAACAATCAGCCCCAGCATTTT
.	.	TRBV27	TRBJ2-3	CASSRQTSTDTQYF	TGTGCCAGCAGTCGACAAACTAGCACAGATACGCAGTATTTT
.	.	TRBV10-3	TRBJ1-2	CAISGGANYGYTF	TGTGCCATCAGTGGTGGAGCGAACTATGGCTACACCTTC
.	TRBD1	TRBV7-2	TRBJ2-7	CASSRPGQVTEQYF	TGTGCCAGCAGCCGACCAGGACAGGTCACCGAGCAGTACTTC
few	.	TRBV5-1	TRBJ2-7	CASSMDPSSYEQYF	TGCGCCAGCAGCATGGACCCTAGCTCCTACGAGCAGTACTTC
.	TRBD1	TRBV15	TRBJ1-5	CATSRDRGLGQPQHF	TGTGCCACCAGCAGAGATAGGGGGCTCGGTCAGCCCCAGCATTTT
.	TRBD2	TRBV7-9	TRBJ2-5	CASSGTSRETQYF	TGTGCCAGCAGCGGGACTAGCAGGGAGACCCAGTACTTC
.	.	TRBV5-1	TRBJ1-5	CASRQQGYSNQPQHF	TGCGCCAGCAGACAACAGGGCTATAGCAATCAGCCCCAGCATTTT
.	TRBD1	TRBV9	TRBJ2-1	CASSVLGQGGYEQFF	TGTGCCAGCAGCGTACTCGGACAGGGGGGGTATGAGCAGTTCTTC
.	TRBD2	TRBV5-1	TRBJ2-1	CASSLGSGSVNEQFF	TGCGCCAGCAGCTTGGGTAGCGGGAGTGTAAATGAGCAGTTCTTC
.	.	TRBV7-3	TRBJ2-3	CASSLYLASTDTQYF	TGTGCCAGCAGCTTATATCTGGCTAGCACAGATACGCAGTATTTT
few	.	TRBV20-1	TRBJ2-7	CSAGGRGEQYF	TGCAGTGCTGGAGGTCGGGGGGAGCAGTACTTC
.	TRBD1	TRBV9	TRBJ2-7	CASSGGQGSYEQYF	TGTGCCAGCAGCGGCGGACAGGGTTCCTACGAGCAGTACTTC
.	.	TRBV10-3	TRBJ1-2	CAISDIPESSYTF	TGTGCCATCAGTGACATACCCGAATCTAGCTACACCTTC
.	.	TRBV5-6	TRBJ2-1	CASRKVRRAWYNEQFF	TGTGCCAGCAGAAAGGTCCGGAGGGCTTGGTACAATGAGCAGTTCTTC
.	.	TRBV6-6	TRBJ2-1	CASSYYRGGQFF	TGTGCCAGCAGTTATTATAGGGGAGGGCAGTTCTTC
once	TRBD2	TRBV6-6	TRBJ2-5	CASRDILAPGGETQYF	TGTGCCAGCAGGGATATTCTAGCGCCGGGGGGTGAGACCCAGTACTTC
large	TRBD2	TRBV19	TRBJ2-1	CASRLTSGSYNEQFF	TGTGCCAGTAGACTTACTAGCGGTTCCTACAATGAGCAGTTCTTC
.	TRBD2	TRBV7-8	TRBJ2-1	CASSFSGLAGTYNEQFF	TGTGCCAGCAGCTTCTCGGGACTAGCGGGGACCTACAATGAGCAGTTCTTC
.	.	TRBV7-9	TRBJ2-3	CASSPNRVLPDTQYF	TGTGCCAGCAGCCCAAACAGGGTCCTGCCAGATACGCAGTATTTT